A single sample gave rise to the 22 T cell receptor beta chains below, sequenced in a study of technical replicates of blood from a few donors. Clones were sequenced by immunoSEQ multiplex PCR, and TCRdb holds only the in-frame ones, with some missing. The sample includes some 85,000 clones, about 96% of them seen just once. What was sequenced was T cells isolated from PBMCs. The receptors come from a human donor in good health.

The V and J genes are TRBV5-1 and TRBJ1-4, with 7 bases fitting TRBD1. V gave up 2 bases and J gave up 7 bases; unmatched junction bases: 8. The CDR3 is made up of 15 amino acids. Germline-derived CDR1 and CDR2 are SGHRS and YFSETQ. The CDR3 sequence: CASSFGTVRSEKLFF. CDR3 nucleotides: TGCGCCAGCAGCTTCGGGACAGTTAGGAGTGAAAAACTGTTTTTT.

This chain joins TRBV11-2 and TRBJ2-7; D is perhaps TRBD1 (6 bases). V lost 6 bases and J lost 2, with 11 bases in between. Germline CDR1 SGHAT, CDR2 FQNNGV. CDR3 length: 13 residues. This CDR3 is CASRQTGPYEQYF. The CDR3 DNA follows: TGTGCCAGCAGGCAGACAGGACCCTACGAGCAGTACTTC.

In nucleotides, the CDR3 is TGTGCCAGCAGCTCGCCGACAGGGAGCAAGCAGTACTTC. Translation: CASSSPTGSKQYF. This chain connects TRBV5-6 to TRBJ2-7, with 7 bases matching TRBD1. The ends lost 3 bases at V and 8 bases at J; junction bases unmatched: 8. Germline lookup yields CDR1 SGHDT and CDR2 YYEEEE. CDR3 length: 13 residues.

The chain is built from TRBV12-5 and TRBJ2-4; TRBD1 aligns across 8 bases. The germline CDR1 and CDR2 sequences are LGHNT and FRNRAP. This CDR3 region has 15 residues. The V gene end was trimmed by 1 base and the J gene end by 5 bases; junction bases not matched to a gene: 4. The CDR3, as DNA: TGTGCTAGTGGTTTGGGGACAGGGAGCCAAAACATTCAGTACTTC. Translating gives CASGLGTGSQNIQYF.

The genes are TRBV7-2 and TRBJ1-5; maybe TRBD1 (5 bases). With 2 bases removed from V and 1 base from J, the gap between germline ends came to 15 bases. Germline-derived CDR1 and CDR2 are SGHTA and FQGNSA. The length of the CDR3 is 17 residues. The CDR3, as DNA: TGTGCCAGCAGCTTACTTCTTACAGGAGCGAGCAATCAGCCCCAGCATTTT. Amino acids: CASSLLLTGASNQPQHF.

The chain carries TRBV15 and TRBJ1-2, with 7 positions matching TRBD1. Looked up from germline, CDR1 is LNHNV and CDR2 is YYDKDF (reference sequence). The CDR3 sequence is 12 residues long. The J segment lost 5 bases and the V segment lost 8 bases, leaving 5 bases of the junction unmatched. As DNA, the CDR3 is TGTGCCACCCGATCGGACAGGTATGGCTACACCTTC. The encoded protein is CATRSDRYGYTF.

This clone has a single count. The rearrangement joins TRBV9 to TRBJ2-5, with a tentative D call TRBD1 (5 bases). The germline V gene encodes CDR1 SGDLS and CDR2 YYNGEE. The CDR3 is made up of 16 amino acids. Trimming pared 1 base from V and 3 bases from J, leaving 16 bases between. DNA of the CDR3: TGTGCCAGCAGCGTAAGTCTTGGGGCAGAAAAAGAGACCCAGTACTTC. Its protein product is CASSVSLGAEKETQYF.

A word on this clone: The same CDR3 arises from other DNA sequences in this sample as well. The chain links TRBV28 to TRBJ2-1; tentatively, D is TRBD2 (6 bases). The CDR3 has 13 amino acids. The germline CDR1 and CDR2 sequences are MDHEN and SYDVKM. Trimming removed 3 bases at V and 3 bases at J, with 6 bases between. The DNA of the CDR3 is TGTGCCAGCAGTTTGCGGGGCTACAATGAGCAGTTCTTC. Translated: CASSLRGYNEQFF.

The chain uses TRBV6-6 and TRBJ2-5; D remains ambiguous. Trimming left V 2 bases short and J 0 bases short, with 4 bases between. There are 13 residues in the CDR3. Germline CDR1 is MNHNY and CDR2 is SVGAGI (reference sequence). CDR3 residues: CASSYLYQETQYF. In DNA form, the CDR3 reads TGTGCCAGCAGTTACCTGTACCAAGAGACCCAGTACTTC.

The chain couples TRBV6-6 to TRBJ1-2; tentative D call: TRBD1 (6 bases). Germline CDR1 is MNHNY and CDR2 is SVGAGI (reference sequence). The CDR3 contains 13 residues. The ends were cut back, 6 bases at V and 2 bases at J, with 10 bases in the middle. The CDR3 loop reads CASSHGQNYGYTF. The CDR3 DNA is TGTGCCAGCAGCCACGGACAGAACTATGGCTACACCTTC.

The chain has TRBV19 and TRBJ2-1; 9 bases fit TRBD1. The CDR3 covers 15 residues. V trimming: 1 base; J trimming: 8 bases; junction bases outside the gene matches: 6. Germline V gene data show CDR1 as LNHDA and CDR2 as SQIVND (reference sequence). CDR3: CASSIAGQGWDEQFF. The DNA for the CDR3 is TGTGCCAGTAGTATAGCGGGACAGGGTTGGGATGAGCAGTTCTTC.

This clone appeared once. The chain carries TRBV10-1 and TRBJ2-7; 7 bases are a match to TRBD2. V was clipped by 6 bases and J by 3 bases; unmatched bases: 2. Germline lookup yields CDR1 WNHNN and CDR2 SYGVQD (reference sequence). This CDR3 spans 12 amino acids. CDR3 DNA: TGCGCCAGCAGCGGACTAGTCTACGAGCAGTACTTC. Protein product: CASSGLVYEQYF.

The V and J genes are TRBV28 and TRBJ2-7; D is possibly TRBD1 (5 bases). With 3 bases removed from V and 1 base from J, the gap between germline ends came to 10 bases. The CDR3 covers 14 residues. Germline loops: CDR1 MDHEN, CDR2 SYDVKM. CDR3 loop: CASSFPGQSYEQYF. The CDR3 bases are TGTGCCAGCAGTTTTCCCGGACAATCCTACGAGCAGTACTTC.

CDR3 sequence reads: CAWSYGQGDFF. The CDR3 nucleotides are TGTGCCTGGAGCTACGGACAGGGGGATTTCTTT. The V call is TRBV30, the J call TRBJ1-1, with 10 bases fitting TRBD1. Germline values: CDR1 GTSNPN, CDR2 SVGIG (reference sequence). With 3 bases clipped from V and 13 bases from J, the junction kept 5 bases outside the gene matches. The CDR3 has 11 residues. Supplemented by reference TRBV30 and TRBJ1-1, the full variable domain reads SQTIHQWPATLVQPVGSPLSLECTVEGTSNPNLYWYRQAAGRGLQLLFYSVGIGQISSEVPQNLSASRPQDRQFILSSKKLLLSDSGFYLCAWSYGQGDFFGQGTRLTVV.

V and J are TRBV7-2 and TRBJ1-3; 7 bases map to TRBD1. This CDR3 is built from 15 residues. Trimming cost V 5 bases and J 4 bases; bases outside gene matches: 8. Germline V CDR1 and CDR2: SGHTA, FQGNSA. DNA of the CDR3: TGTGCCAGCAGCCCCCGGACAGGCAACGGAAACACCATATATTTT. It is translated as CASSPRTGNGNTIYF.

This rearrangement joins TRBV6-5 to TRBJ1-2; D call uncertain. V lost 2 bases, J lost 7 bases, and 14 bases lay in between. The length of the CDR3 is 14 residues. Germline V lookup: CDR1 MNHEY, CDR2 SVGAGI. The CDR3 nucleotides are TGTGCCAGCAGTTACCATCAGAGGGCCCTTGGCTACACCTTC. It specifies CASSYHQRALGYTF.

The chain recombines TRBV13 with TRBJ2-5; 8 nucleotides match TRBD1. V lost 3 bases and J lost 3; bases outside the gene matches: 9. The CDR3 has 16 amino acids. Germline V lookup: CDR1 PRHDT, CDR2 FYEKMQ (reference sequence). The CDR3 coding sequence is TGTGCCAGCAGCTTGGCCCGCACGACAGGGGAAGAGACCCAGTACTTC. It codes for CASSLARTTGEETQYF. The full variable domain, rest sourced from reference TRBV13 and TRBJ2-5, is AAGVIQSPRHLIKEKRETATLKCYPIPRHDTVYWYQQGPGQDPQFLISFYEKMQSDKGSIPDRFSAQQFSDYHSELNMSSLELGDSALYFCASSLARTTGEETQYFGPGTRLLVL.

The sample holds one count of this clone. CDR3 DNA: TGTGCCAGCAGCGGGACAGGGGTTGAAAAACTGTTTTTT. Its protein product is CASSGTGVEKLFF. This rearrangement joins TRBV9 to TRBJ1-4, with 9 bases lining up with TRBD1. The CDR3 contains 13 residues. Germline V gene data show CDR1 as SGDLS and CDR2 as YYNGEE. The V gene end was trimmed by 3 bases and the J gene end by 7 bases; junction bases not matched to a gene: 1.

J is TRBJ2-2 and V is TRBV11-3; TRBD2 matches 10 bases. CDR3 length: 18 amino acids. The germline V gene encodes CDR1 SGHNT and CDR2 YENEEA. With V trimmed by 5 bases and J by 8 bases, 17 bases remained unmatched. The CDR3: CASSPSGRGFGQGGELFF. CDR3 coding DNA: TGTGCCAGCAGCCCTAGCGGGAGAGGCTTTGGGCAAGGAGGGGAGCTGTTTTTT.

This chain links TRBV4-1 with TRBJ1-1; tentative D call: TRBD1 (5 bases). Germline CDR1 MGHRA, CDR2 YSYEKL. The V and J ends lost 0 bases and 7 bases respectively, with 9 bases between them. The CDR3 extends over 13 amino acids. Here the CDR3 DNA reads TGCGCCAGCAGCCAAGAAGGGGCCATTGAAGCTTTCTTT. This codes for CASSQEGAIEAFF.

The CDR3 DNA is TGTGCCAGCAGCTTAAACGGTTACGAGCAGTACTTC. Translating it yields CASSLNGYEQYF. The chain joins TRBV7-9 to TRBJ2-7; D ambiguous. There are 12 residues in the CDR3. The V gene's germline CDR1 is SEHNR and CDR2 FQNEAQ (reference sequence). The V end was cut by 2 bases, the J end by 4 bases, with 6 bases between.

The chain is built from TRBV11-2 and TRBJ1-1; 7 bases are a match to TRBD1. V shed 2 bases, J shed 1 base, and the junction held 4 bases outside the gene matches. The germline gives CDR1 SGHAT, CDR2 FQNNGV. The CDR3 is 15 amino acids. CDR3 sequence (DNA): TGTGCCAGCAGCTTACTGACAGGGTCGAACACTGAAGCTTTCTTT. Translated, it gives CASSLLTGSNTEAFF.